These 22 T cell receptor beta chains were all obtained from the same sample, sequenced in a study of blood T cell repertoires in COVID-19. The table came from immunoSEQ multiplex PCR; TCRdb's copy has only in-frame clones and leaves some out. In the table there are 310,000 or so clones, approximately 90% of which are singletons. The specimen was PBMCs or T cells enriched from blood (not recorded which). These receptors were collected from a young woman who had recovered from COVID-19.

This clone has ten or more counts. The chain has TRBV2 and TRBJ2-3, with 11 bases that match TRBD2. There are 15 residues in the CDR3. Germline loops: CDR1 SNHLY, CDR2 FYNNEI. The ends lost 10 bases at V and 0 bases at J; junction bases unmatched: 6. This CDR3 is CATATSGVSTDTQYF. CDR3 nucleotides: TGTGCCACCGCGACTAGCGGGGTCAGCACAGATACGCAGTATTTT.

This clone came up a few times. This chain joins TRBV9 and TRBJ1-6; D perhaps matches TRBD1 (6 bases). Germline CDR1 reads SGDLS; CDR2 reads YYNGEE. The CDR3 has 14 residues. Trimming took 0 bases from V and 7 from J, leaving 8 bases between them. The CDR3 DNA reads as TGTGCCAGCAGCGTAGCAGGGGAAAATTCACCCCTCCACTTT. Amino acid sequence: CASSVAGENSPLHF.

The chain recombines TRBV30 with TRBJ2-7, with TRBD1 as a possible D gene (5 bases). CDR1 is GTSNPN and CDR2 is SVGIG in the germline V gene (reference sequence). The CDR3 has 15 amino acids. Trimming pared 2 bases from V and 6 bases from J, leaving 20 bases between. The CDR3 DNA reads as TGTGCCTGGAGTTCCCCTCAGGGTGGGCCGGGCGAGCAGTACTTC. It translates to CAWSSPQGGPGEQYF.

V is TRBV28 and J is TRBJ2-1; TRBD2 agrees at 13 bases. The CDR3 is 14 amino acids. Germline V gives CDR1 MDHEN, CDR2 SYDVKM. V was clipped by 3 bases and J by 13 bases; unmatched bases: 6. Here the CDR3 DNA reads TGTGCCAGCAGTTTTTTTGGGACTAGCGGGATCCAGTTCTTC. Encoded protein: CASSFFGTSGIQFF. The variable domain in full, completed from reference TRBV28 and TRBJ2-1, reads DVKVTQSSRYLVKRTGEKVFLECVQDMDHENMFWYRQDPGLGLRLIYFSYDVKMKEKGDIPEGYSVSREKKERFSLILESASTNQTSMYLCASSFFGTSGIQFFGPGTRLTVL.

Details on this clone: The sample carries other DNA sequences with the same CDR3. The J gene is TRBJ2-5, the V gene TRBV7-3, with TRBD2 matching over 11 bases. This CDR3 spans 13 amino acids. The germline V gene has CDR1 SGHTA and CDR2 FQGTGA. Germline trimming cut 6 bases from V and 5 bases from J; bases unmatched to any gene: 2. CDR3 protein: CASSLAGGETQYF. The CDR3 bases are TGTGCCAGCAGTTTAGCGGGAGGGGAGACCCAGTACTTC. Full variable domain (outside the CDR3, taken from reference TRBV7-3 and TRBJ2-5): GAGVSQTPSNKVTEKGKYVELRCDPISGHTALYWYRQSLGQGPEFLIYFQGTGAADDSGLPNDRFFAVRPEGSVSTLKIQRTERGDSAVYLCASSLAGGETQYFGPGTRLLVL.

V is TRBV7-9 and J is TRBJ2-5; no clear D gene. The germline V gene has CDR1 SEHNR and CDR2 FQNEAQ (reference sequence). The CDR3 length is 14 residues. The V and J ends lost 1 base and 2 bases respectively, with 8 bases between them. The CDR3: CASSLGLTQETQYF. The CDR3 DNA sequence: TGTGCCAGCAGCTTAGGTCTTACTCAAGAGACCCAGTACTTC.

The chain uses TRBV10-3 and TRBJ1-6; D gene unclear. The ends were cut back, 3 bases at V and 14 bases at J, with 11 bases in the middle. The germline CDR1 and CDR2 sequences are ENHRY and SYGVKD. The CDR3 is 12 amino acids. CDR3 region: CAISEGGVTLHF. CDR3 bases: TGTGCCATCAGTGAAGGCGGTGTGACCCTCCACTTT.

The chain recombines TRBV7-3 with TRBJ1-1; D is ambiguous. CDR1 SGHTA and CDR2 FQGTGA come from the germline V gene. This CDR3 contains 16 residues. Trimming left V 5 bases short and J 0 bases short, with 16 bases between. The CDR3 bases are TGTGCCAGCAGCCTCCCTCGCCGGGGAATGAACACTGAAGCTTTCTTT. Encoded protein: CASSLPRRGMNTEAFF.

The V gene is TRBV27, the J gene TRBJ1-2, with TRBD1 matching over 10 bases. Germline CDR1 reads MNHEY; CDR2 reads SMNVEV (reference sequence). There are 14 residues in the CDR3. Trimming removed 6 bases from V and 7 bases from J; junction bases left unmatched: 8. CDR3 bases: TGTGCCAGCAGCGGACTGACAGGGGGCCTTGGCTACACCTTC. Its translation is CASSGLTGGLGYTF.

The V and J genes are TRBV3-1 (or the pseudogene TRBV3-2) and TRBJ1-4; TRBD1 might be the D (5 bases). Deletions cut 1 base from V and 8 bases from J, with 11 bases between. CDR1 and CDR2 (germline): LGHDT, YNNKEL (reference sequence). The CDR3 covers 14 residues. The CDR3 loop reads CASSQGSGYEKLFF. Here the CDR3 DNA reads TGTGCCAGCAGCCAAGGGTCAGGGTACGAAAAACTGTTTTTT.

This chain links TRBV29-1 with TRBJ2-5; a weak D match, TRBD2 (6 bases). The V gene lost 8 bases and the J gene lost 4 bases, with 8 bases spanning the gap. This CDR3 has 10 amino acids. Germline V gene lookup returns CDR1 SQVTM and CDR2 ANQGSEA. The CDR3 loop is CSTGGETQYF. The CDR3 DNA sequence: TGCAGCACCGGGGGAGAGACCCAGTACTTC.

J is TRBJ2-3 and V is TRBV5-1; 11 bases line up with TRBD2. Germline values: CDR1 SGHRS, CDR2 YFSETQ. V dropped 0 bases and J dropped 2; count of bases not matched to a gene: 2. There are 16 residues in the CDR3. CDR3 sequence reads: CASSLVSGGDTDTQYF. In nucleotides, the CDR3 is TGCGCCAGCAGCTTGGTTAGCGGGGGGGACACAGATACGCAGTATTTT.

This clone was seen only once. V gene TRBV6-2 or TRBV6-3 combines with J gene TRBJ2-1; 8 bases map to TRBD2. Germline values: CDR1 MNHEY, CDR2 SVGEGT. J lost 8 bases, V lost 6 bases, and 3 bases had no gene match. The CDR3 extends over 12 amino acids. CDR3 DNA: TGTGCCAGCAGCCGGGGGGGCCATGAGCAGTTCTTC. It translates to CASSRGGHEQFF.

V usage is TRBV5-1 and J usage is TRBJ2-4, with 9 bases that match TRBD1. J gave up 9 bases and V 0 bases, and 10 bases lay outside the gene matches. Germline CDR1 reads SGHRS; CDR2 reads YFSETQ. The CDR3 spans 16 residues. The CDR3 is CASSLEGTGLGTIQYF. CDR3 nucleotides: TGCGCCAGCAGCTTGGAGGGGACAGGGCTTGGTACCATTCAGTACTTC.

The chain employs TRBV11-2 and TRBJ1-2; 8 bases map to TRBD1. Unmatched junction bases numbered 8, after V lost 6 bases and J lost 8 bases. CDR1 and CDR2 (germline): SGHAT, FQNNGV. This CDR3 has 13 residues. The CDR3 loop reads CASSSDRGVGYTF. The CDR3 nucleotides are TGTGCCAGCAGTTCAGACAGGGGAGTCGGCTACACCTTC.

The chain carries TRBV27 and TRBJ2-7; 7 bases are a match to TRBD2. With V trimmed by 3 bases and J by 3 bases, 5 bases remained unmatched. Looked up from germline, CDR1 is MNHEY and CDR2 is SMNVEV (reference sequence). The CDR3 extends over 14 amino acids. This chain's CDR3 is CASSLGGNLYEQYF. CDR3 in DNA: TGTGCCAGCAGTTTGGGAGGGAACCTCTACGAGCAGTACTTC.

J is TRBJ1-5 and V is TRBV18, with no clear D. From germline, CDR1 is KGHSH and CDR2 LQKENI. The CDR3 covers 17 residues. Between the trimmed V and J ends, which lost 2 bases and 2 bases, there was a span of 16 bases. This chain's CDR3 is CASSPYPGFEGNQPQHF. The CDR3 nucleotides are TGTGCCAGCTCACCATATCCGGGATTCGAGGGCAATCAGCCCCAGCATTTT.

The chain carries TRBV18 and TRBJ1-1, with TRBD1 as a possible D gene (6 bases). This CDR3 contains 15 residues. CDR1 and CDR2 from the germline V gene are KGHSH and LQKENI. V was pared by 4 bases and J by 1 base, with 13 bases between. Here the CDR3 DNA reads TGTGCCAGCTCACTCACCGGGACAACGAACACTGAAGCTTTCTTT. Its protein is CASSLTGTTNTEAFF.

The chain has TRBV15 and TRBJ1-4, with D possibly being TRBD1 (6 bases). The CDR3 has 16 residues. V lost 3 bases and J lost 4, with 15 bases in between. The V gene's germline CDR1 is LNHNV and CDR2 YYDKDF (reference sequence). CDR3 in amino acids: CATSRETGANNEKLFF. The CDR3 DNA sequence: TGTGCCACCAGCAGGGAGACAGGCGCTAATAATGAAAAACTGTTTTTT.

This clone was observed once. This chain links TRBV5-6 with TRBJ2-2; 9 bases fit TRBD2. With V trimmed by 2 bases and J by 3 bases, 5 bases remained unmatched. The CDR3 has 16 residues. Germline V lookup: CDR1 SGHDT, CDR2 YYEEEE. CDR3 sequence (DNA): TGTGCCAGCAGCTTTAGCGGGAGACGGGACACCGGGGAGCTGTTTTTT. It specifies CASSFSGRRDTGELFF.

The V call is TRBV11-2, the J call TRBJ1-1; D not certain. V was shortened by 5 bases and J by 3 bases, with 16 bases between the two germline ends. The CDR3 totals 15 residues. Per the germline V gene, CDR1 is SGHAT and CDR2 is FQNNGV. The CDR3 loop reads CASSQRPAVDTEAFF. CDR3 bases: TGTGCCAGCAGCCAACGCCCGGCGGTGGACACTGAAGCTTTCTTT.

This clone showed up just once. The genes are TRBV7-4 and TRBJ1-1, with TRBD1 as a possible D gene (5 bases). The CDR3 covers 12 residues. V was clipped by 7 bases and J by 4 bases, with 10 bases between them. Per the germline V gene, CDR1 is SGHVT and CDR2 is SQSDAQ. This CDR3 reads CASKTASTEAFF. DNA for the CDR3: TGTGCCAGCAAGACAGCATCCACTGAAGCTTTCTTT.